Sequencing of this T cell receptor beta chain was carried out in a study of preoperative IRX-2 immunotherapy in early breast cancer. Stated treatment: preoperative locoregional IRX-2 cytokine immunotherapy. Method: immunoSEQ multiplex PCR; TCRdb's copy keeps in-frame clones and lacks some. The sample shows roughly 30,000 clones, roughly four fifths of them seen only once. CDR1 is GTSNPN, CDR2 SVGIG, per germline (reference sequence). V lost 3 bases to trimming and J lost 1 base; unmatched junction nucleotides: 6. The CDR3 totals 18 residues. V usage is TRBV30 and J usage is TRBJ2-2; 15 bases line up with TRBD2. This receptor was taken from a human donor with breast cancer. This material consisted of lymph node tissue, taken from a patient treated with IRX-2 immunotherapy. DNA of the CDR3: TGTGCCTGGAGCCGGACTAGCGGGAGGGCCGGGAACACCGGGGAGCTGTTTTTT. This codes for CAWSRTSGRAGNTGELFF.